Following are 20 T cell receptor beta chains from one sample sequenced in a study of PD-1 blockade in classical Hodgkin lymphoma. TCRdb's copy holds only in-frame clones and misses some; the assay was immunoSEQ multiplex PCR. This sample has over 75,000 clones, with around nine tenths found just once. Time point given: cycle 4 day 1 (C4D1), after less than 7 weeks of nivolumab. Every single patient, without exception, relapsed after autologous stem cell transplantation, and brentuximab vedotin exposure varied. The specimen was peripheral blood mononuclear cells (PBMCs), collected before the fourth cycle of nivolumab. These receptor sequences come from a human donor with classical Hodgkin lymphoma.

This clone was counted only a few times. This chain uses TRBV5-8 with TRBJ2-7; D might be TRBD2 (5 bases). The CDR3 covers 13 residues. Germline values: CDR1 SGHTS, CDR2 YDEGEE. V was cut by 0 bases and J by 6 bases, with 10 bases left in between. The CDR3, as DNA: TGTGCCAGCAGCTTGGTCTGGGAGTCCGAGCAGTACTTC. Encoded protein: CASSLVWESEQYF.

V gene TRBV19 combines with J gene TRBJ1-1; tentatively, D is TRBD1 (5 bases). CDR1 LNHDA and CDR2 SQIVND come from the germline V gene (reference sequence). Trimming took off 5 bases at V and 2 bases at J, with 12 bases between the two ends. The CDR3 covers 14 residues. The CDR3 region has the DNA TGTGCCAGTAGTTATACCGGGGCCAACACTGAAGCTTTCTTT. This sequence encodes CASSYTGANTEAFF.

The chain combines TRBV7-9 with TRBJ2-7; maybe TRBD1 (5 bases). The CDR3 contains 13 residues. The V gene's germline CDR1 is SEHNR and CDR2 FQNEAQ (reference sequence). V dropped 5 bases and J dropped 0 bases, with 8 bases sitting between them. CDR3 nucleotide sequence: TGTGCCAGCAGCACACAGGTCTCCTACGAGCAGTACTTC. It specifies CASSTQVSYEQYF.

This clone is a singleton in its sample. The CDR3 bases are TGTGCCAGCTCGGCCTTGGTGGGACAGGGGGTAGCGGAAGAGACCCAGTACTTC. This sequence encodes CASSALVGQGVAEETQYF. This chain links TRBV18 with TRBJ2-5; TRBD1 matches at 11 bases. After removal of 6 bases from V and 3 bases from J, the junction contained 15 bases not matched to a gene. Germline loops: CDR1 KGHSH, CDR2 LQKENI. The CDR3 spans 18 residues. Full variable domain (rest looked up from reference TRBV18 and TRBJ2-5): NAGVMQNPRHLVRRRGQEARLRCSPMKGHSHVYWYRQLPEEGLKFMVYLQKENIIDESGMPKERFSAEFPKEGPSILRIQQVVRGDSAAYFCASSALVGQGVAEETQYFGPGTRLLVL.

The J gene is TRBJ2-3, the V gene TRBV6-5; 7 bases agree with TRBD1. V trimming: 0 bases; J trimming: 2 bases; junction bases outside the gene matches: 5. Germline CDR1 MNHEY, CDR2 SVGAGI. CDR3 length: 16 residues. The CDR3, as DNA: TGTGCCAGCAGTTACTCCCCGGACAGGCACACAGATACGCAGTATTTT. Translated: CASSYSPDRHTDTQYF.

This clone showed up just a few times. The genes are TRBV19 and TRBJ1-1; D is undetermined. The CDR3 is 14 amino acids. From germline, CDR1 is LNHDA and CDR2 SQIVND (reference sequence). V was trimmed by 2 bases and J by 2 bases, leaving 9 bases between them. CDR3: CASSIPPPNTEAFF. The CDR3 DNA follows: TGTGCCAGTAGTATACCCCCCCCCAACACTGAAGCTTTCTTT.

The chain couples TRBV10-3 to TRBJ2-5; the D gene is possibly TRBD2 (5 bases). Germline CDR1 reads ENHRY; CDR2 reads SYGVKD. This CDR3 is built from 13 residues. Trimming shortened V by 3 bases and J by 7 bases, and 12 bases separated the two germline ends. The CDR3 DNA sequence: TGTGCCATCAGTGAATCTACGGCGGGGACCCAGTACTTC. This encodes CAISESTAGTQYF.

J is TRBJ2-1 and V is TRBV9, with TRBD2 identical over 15 bases. Trimming removed 0 bases from V and 10 bases from J; junction bases left unmatched: 2. Germline V gene lookup returns CDR1 SGDLS and CDR2 YYNGEE. The CDR3 has 15 residues. CDR3 protein: CASSVGTSGGDEQFF. CDR3 DNA sequence: TGTGCCAGCAGCGTAGGGACTAGCGGGGGGGACGAGCAGTTCTTC. Based on the CDR3 plus reference TRBV9 and TRBJ2-1, the full variable domain is DSGVTQTPKHLITATGQRVTLRCSPRSGDLSVYWYQQSLDQGLQFLIQYYNGEERAKGNILERFSAQQFPDLHSELNLSSLELGDSALYFCASSVGTSGGDEQFFGPGTRLTVL.

The V and J genes are TRBV9 and TRBJ1-1, with D possibly matching TRBD1 (5 bases). With 4 bases removed from V and 5 bases from J, the gap between germline ends came to 18 bases. The CDR3 has 15 residues. CDR1 is SGDLS, CDR2 YYNGEE, per germline. CDR3 DNA sequence: TGTGCCAGCAGCCCCTTAAAGCCAGGGAAGACTGAAGCTTTCTTT. It is translated as CASSPLKPGKTEAFF.

The chain combines TRBV9 with TRBJ1-4; 7 bases line up with TRBD1. Germline CDR1 is SGDLS and CDR2 is YYNGEE. V lost 1 base to trimming and J lost 5 bases; unmatched junction nucleotides: 8. There are 16 residues in the CDR3. The CDR3: CASSVMGGGLNEKLFF. The CDR3 nucleotides read TGTGCCAGCAGCGTAATGGGAGGGGGCCTAAATGAAAAACTGTTTTTT.

In nucleotides, the CDR3 is TGTGCCAGCAGCTTATCTGGCTACACCTTC. Translated: CASSLSGYTF. This chain links TRBV7-9 with TRBJ1-2; D is ambiguous. This CDR3 is built from 10 residues. The V gene's germline CDR1 is SEHNR and CDR2 FQNEAQ (reference sequence). V shed 2 bases and J shed 7 bases, with 2 bases lying between them.

V gene TRBV27 combines with J gene TRBJ2-7; D may be TRBD2 (6 bases). Trimming removed 2 bases from V and 5 bases from J, with 16 bases in between. Germline V gene lookup returns CDR1 MNHEY and CDR2 SMNVEV (reference sequence). This CDR3 comprises 15 residues. The CDR3 DNA sequence: TGTGCCAGCAGTTTAAGGGCTGTCTGGGGGGACGAGCAGTACTTC. Translation: CASSLRAVWGDEQYF.

V and J are TRBV28 and TRBJ1-4, with D unresolved. Germline lookup yields CDR1 MDHEN and CDR2 SYDVKM. There are 15 residues in the CDR3. Trimming stripped 3 bases from V and 5 bases from J, with 13 bases between. CDR3 residues: CASSFPWAGNEKLFF. The CDR3 bases are TGTGCCAGCAGTTTCCCCTGGGCGGGAAATGAAAAACTGTTTTTT.

This chain uses TRBV15 with TRBJ2-3; the match to TRBD2 covers 8 bases. V gave up 4 bases and J gave up 5 bases; unmatched junction bases: 8. This CDR3 has 15 residues. Germline CDR1 and CDR2: LNHNV and YYDKDF (reference sequence). DNA of the CDR3: TGTGCCACCAGCACCGAACGGGGGGGCGTAGATACGCAGTATTTT. Translated: CATSTERGGVDTQYF.

This chain connects TRBV7-9 to TRBJ1-1; 10 bases line up with TRBD1. This CDR3 spans 16 amino acids. Germline V gene lookup returns CDR1 SEHNR and CDR2 FQNEAQ (reference sequence). J gave up 3 bases and V 5 bases, and 9 bases lay outside the gene matches. CDR3 DNA: TGTGCCAGCAGCACTGGGACAGGGGTCGTGGACACTGAAGCTTTCTTT. It is translated as CASSTGTGVVDTEAFF.

The V call is TRBV6-6, the J call TRBJ1-4; a weak D match, TRBD1 (5 bases). Trimming left V 2 bases short and J 5 bases short, with 9 bases between. This CDR3 is built from 14 residues. Germline V CDR1 and CDR2: MNHNY, SVGAGI (reference sequence). The CDR3: CASSYLAGNEKLFF. The CDR3 DNA reads as TGTGCCAGCAGTTACCTGGCAGGGAATGAAAAACTGTTTTTT.

The chain links TRBV11-2 to TRBJ2-1; the match to TRBD2 covers 13 bases. Trimming at V came to 5 bases and at J to 5 bases, leaving 3 bases not matched to a gene. Per the germline V gene, CDR1 is SGHAT and CDR2 is FQNNGV. CDR3 length: 15 amino acids. DNA for the CDR3: TGTGCCAGCAGCCGACTAGCGGGGGGAAACAATGAGCAGTTCTTC. It specifies CASSRLAGGNNEQFF. Looking up the rest from reference TRBV11-2 and TRBJ2-1 gives the full variable domain: EAGVAQSPRYKIIEKRQSVAFWCNPISGHATLYWYQQILGQGPKLLIQFQNNGVVDDSQLPKDRFSAERLKGVDSTLKIQPAKLEDSAVYLCASSRLAGGNNEQFFGPGTRLTVL.

The chain has TRBV6-6 and TRBJ1-5; perhaps TRBD1 as D (6 bases). V lost 6 bases and J 4 bases, leaving 10 bases between the germline ends. The length of the CDR3 is 13 residues. Germline values: CDR1 MNHNY, CDR2 SVGAGI (reference sequence). The chain's CDR3 is CASSYRVNQPQHF. The CDR3 nucleotides read TGTGCCAGCAGCTACAGGGTAAATCAGCCCCAGCATTTT.

The rearrangement links TRBV9 to TRBJ1-2; TRBD1 might be the D (6 bases). V lost 2 bases and J lost 1, with 18 bases in between. From germline, CDR1 is SGDLS and CDR2 YYNGEE. The CDR3 contains 17 residues. The CDR3 here is CASSVMSTGVYNYGYTF. The CDR3 DNA sequence: TGTGCCAGCAGCGTTATGTCGACAGGCGTTTATAACTATGGCTACACCTTC.

The V and J genes are TRBV7-2 and TRBJ1-5; tentatively, D is TRBD1 (5 bases). V lost 2 bases and J 6 bases, leaving 8 bases between the germline ends. The CDR3 covers 13 residues. Germline V gives CDR1 SGHTA, CDR2 FQGNSA. Written as DNA, the CDR3 is TGTGCCAGCAGCTTAATTGGGGGTCAGCCCCAGCATTTT. Its translation is CASSLIGGQPQHF. The full variable domain, with the rest looked up from reference TRBV7-2 and TRBJ1-5, is GAGVSQSPSNKVTEKGKDVELRCDPISGHTALYWYRQSLGQGLEFLIYFQGNSAPDKSGLPSDRFSAERTGGSVSTLTIQRTQQEDSAVYLCASSLIGGQPQHFGDGTRLSIL.